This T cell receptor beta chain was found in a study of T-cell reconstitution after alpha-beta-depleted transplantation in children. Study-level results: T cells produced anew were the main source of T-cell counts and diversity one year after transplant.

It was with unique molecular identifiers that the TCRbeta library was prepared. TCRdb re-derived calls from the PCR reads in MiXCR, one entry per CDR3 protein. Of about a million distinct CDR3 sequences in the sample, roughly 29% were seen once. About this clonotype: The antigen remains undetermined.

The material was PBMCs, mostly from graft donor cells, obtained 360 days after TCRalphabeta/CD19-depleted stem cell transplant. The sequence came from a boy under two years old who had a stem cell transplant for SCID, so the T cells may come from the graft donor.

CDR3 residues: CASSWAQGALGNEQFF. CDR3 coding DNA: TGTGCCAGCAGCTGGGCACAGGGGGCTTTGGGTAATGAGCAGTTCTTC. The chain joins TRBV5-4 to TRBJ2-1, with TRBD1 matching over 9 bases. Germline V CDR1 and CDR2: SGHNT, YYREEE (reference sequence). The CDR3 loop spans 16 amino acids. V dropped 3 bases and J dropped 7; count of bases not matched to a gene: 11.